The 27 T cell receptor beta chains below come from one sample, sequenced in a study of blood T cell repertoires in COVID-19. Clones were sequenced by immunoSEQ multiplex PCR, and TCRdb holds only the in-frame ones, with some missing. The repertoire holds roughly 200,000 clones, roughly 90% seen once, with more than 4% in the top ten. The material sequenced was PBMCs or T cells enriched from blood (not recorded which). The receptors originated from a woman in her thirties who had been exposed to COVID-19.

J is TRBJ1-1 and V is TRBV24-1, with D possibly matching TRBD1 (5 bases). The CDR3 sequence is 17 residues long. Germline-derived CDR1 and CDR2 are KGHDR and SFDVKD. Trimming took 4 bases from V and 3 from J, leaving 20 bases between them. CDR3 loop: CATSDGRRGTPDTEAFF. As DNA, the CDR3 is TGTGCCACCAGTGACGGCCGACGGGGGACTCCGGACACTGAAGCTTTCTTT.

V is TRBV10-3 and J is TRBJ2-3; TRBD1 matches at 10 bases. The CDR3 is 14 residues long. Germline V gene lookup returns CDR1 ENHRY and CDR2 SYGVKD. Unmatched junction bases numbered 5, after V lost 6 bases and J lost 5 bases. Here the CDR3 DNA reads TGTGCCATCAGACCGGGACAGGGGAGAGATACGCAGTATTTT. Protein product: CAIRPGQGRDTQYF.

The gene calls are TRBV5-1 and TRBJ2-7, with 10 nucleotides matching TRBD1. Trimming at V came to 0 bases and at J to 5 bases, leaving 2 bases not matched to a gene. Germline V lookup: CDR1 SGHRS, CDR2 YFSETQ. The CDR3 extends over 14 amino acids. CDR3 coding DNA: TGCGCCAGCAGCTTGGGACAGGGGGCGGACGAGCAGTACTTC. Protein product: CASSLGQGADEQYF.

Comments on this clone: Other DNA sequences in the sample encode the same CDR3. The chain couples TRBV5-1 to TRBJ1-1; a weak D match, TRBD1 (5 bases). V lost 0 bases to trimming and J lost 0 bases, with 9 bases between them. This CDR3 has 15 residues. From germline, CDR1 is SGHRS and CDR2 YFSETQ. CDR3 loop: CASSLGGSLNTEAFF. In DNA form, the CDR3 reads TGCGCCAGCAGCTTGGGGGGCAGTCTGAACACTGAAGCTTTCTTT. Filled out from reference TRBV5-1 and TRBJ1-1, the complete variable domain reads KAGVTQTPRYLIKTRGQQVTLSCSPISGHRSVSWYQQTPGQGLQFLFEYFSETQRNKGNFPGRFSGRQFSNSRSEMNVSTLELGDSALYLCASSLGGSLNTEAFFGQGTRLTVV.

This chain connects TRBV9 to TRBJ1-2, with TRBD1 matching over 8 bases. After removal of 0 bases from V and 4 bases from J, the junction contained 2 bases not matched to a gene. Germline CDR1 is SGDLS and CDR2 is YYNGEE. The CDR3 contains 14 residues. The CDR3: CASSVGTGIYGYTF. CDR3 bases: TGTGCCAGCAGCGTAGGGACAGGGATCTATGGCTACACCTTC.

V and J are TRBV19 and TRBJ1-1; no definite D call. The ends were cut back, 5 bases at V and 3 bases at J, with 10 bases in the middle. This CDR3 comprises 13 residues. Germline V CDR1 and CDR2: LNHDA, SQIVND (reference sequence). Written as DNA, the CDR3 is TGTGCCAGTAGTGCCTCAGGATACACTGAAGCTTTCTTT. Amino acids: CASSASGYTEAFF.

The chain is built from TRBV5-1 and TRBJ1-6; 10 nucleotides line up with TRBD1. Germline V lookup: CDR1 SGHRS, CDR2 YFSETQ. The CDR3 covers 15 residues. Trimming removed 4 bases from V and 7 bases from J; junction bases left unmatched: 5. The CDR3, as DNA: TGCGCCAGCAGCGGCGGACAGGGGGGGAATTCACCCCTCCACTTT. Its translation is CASSGGQGGNSPLHF. Full variable domain (remainder filled in from reference TRBV5-1 and TRBJ1-6): KAGVTQTPRYLIKTRGQQVTLSCSPISGHRSVSWYQQTPGQGLQFLFEYFSETQRNKGNFPGRFSGRQFSNSRSEMNVSTLELGDSALYLCASSGGQGGNSPLHFGNGTRLTVT.

J is TRBJ2-1 and V is TRBV27; 7 nucleotides align to TRBD1. CDR1 and CDR2 from the germline V gene are MNHEY and SMNVEV (reference sequence). V lost 4 bases to trimming and J lost 1 base; unmatched junction nucleotides: 4. This CDR3 has 15 amino acids. The DNA of the CDR3 is TGTGCCAGCAGTTCCGTGACAGGGTCCTACAATGAGCAGTTCTTC. Translating it yields CASSSVTGSYNEQFF.

The chain couples TRBV7-8 to TRBJ2-7; no clear D. The germline V gene encodes CDR1 SGHVS and CDR2 FQNEAQ. The CDR3 is 14 residues long. V gave up 4 bases and J gave up 2 bases, with 12 bases separating them. The CDR3 DNA follows: TGTGCCAGCAGCTCCGACACCGCCGCCTACGAGCAGTACTTC. Protein product: CASSSDTAAYEQYF.

The chain employs TRBV7-6 and TRBJ1-2; D gene ambiguous. This CDR3 has 14 amino acids. Trimming pared 5 bases from V and 5 bases from J, leaving 15 bases between. CDR1 is SGHVS, CDR2 FNYEAQ, per germline. CDR3 amino acids: CASSPLQVPYGYTF. The CDR3 bases are TGTGCCAGCAGCCCTCTCCAGGTCCCTTATGGCTACACCTTC.

The CDR3 sequence: CASSYGSGDSSYEQYF. Here the CDR3 DNA reads TGTGCCAGCAGCTATGGGTCAGGGGATAGCTCCTACGAGCAGTACTTC. The V call is TRBV5-8, the J call TRBJ2-7; perhaps TRBD1 as D (6 bases). Germline-derived CDR1 and CDR2 are SGHTS and YDEGEE. CDR3 length equals 16 residues. The ends were cut back, 3 bases at V and 0 bases at J, with 16 bases in the middle. The full variable domain, rest sourced from reference TRBV5-8 and TRBJ2-7, is EAGVTQSPTHLIKTRGQQATLRCSPISGHTSVYWYQQALGLGLQFLLWYDEGEERNRGNFPPRFSGRQFPNYSSELNVNALELEDSALYLCASSYGSGDSSYEQYFGPGTRLTVT.

The J gene is TRBJ2-7, the V gene TRBV12-3 or TRBV12-4, with D unresolved. The CDR3 runs to 12 residues. Trimming stripped 6 bases from V and 2 bases from J, with 8 bases between. CDR3 bases: TGTGCCAGCAGCCCTTCGGCCTACGAGCAGTACTTC. Residues: CASSPSAYEQYF.

This chain connects TRBV18 to TRBJ1-3, with D maybe TRBD1 (6 bases). V gave up 3 bases and J gave up 8 bases, with 14 bases separating them. The germline V gene has CDR1 KGHSH and CDR2 LQKENI. This CDR3 contains 14 residues. CDR3 loop: CASSPDSRSYTIYF. The CDR3 DNA follows: TGTGCCAGCTCACCGGACAGTCGGTCGTACACCATATATTTT.

The rearrangement joins TRBV24-1 to TRBJ2-5; tentatively, D is TRBD1 (6 bases). V gave up 4 bases and J gave up 2 bases, with 13 bases separating them. Germline V gene lookup returns CDR1 KGHDR and CDR2 SFDVKD. The CDR3 consists of 15 residues. As DNA, the CDR3 is TGTGCCACCAGTGACTCCGGACAGCCTCAAGAGACCCAGTACTTC. As protein: CATSDSGQPQETQYF.

The gene calls are TRBV5-6 and TRBJ2-1; 8 positions agree with TRBD1. V gave up 6 bases and J gave up 8 bases; unmatched junction bases: 1. Germline V gene data show CDR1 as SGHDT and CDR2 as YYEEEE. This CDR3 contains 11 residues. CDR3 protein: CASIRGHEQFF. CDR3 DNA: TGTGCCAGCATCAGGGGGCATGAGCAGTTCTTC.

This clone has a handful of counts. V gene TRBV27 combines with J gene TRBJ1-1; D uncertain. The CDR3 is 14 residues long. The germline CDR1 and CDR2 sequences are MNHEY and SMNVEV (reference sequence). Trimming removed 4 bases from V and 0 bases from J, with 9 bases in between. The CDR3 DNA reads as TGTGCCAGCAGTTCAGGAATTATGAACACTGAAGCTTTCTTT. Protein sequence: CASSSGIMNTEAFF.

The V gene is TRBV5-1, the J gene TRBJ2-2; 10 nucleotides align to TRBD2. The V segment lost 0 bases and the J segment 1 base; nucleotides outside the gene matches: 0. There are 16 residues in the CDR3. CDR1 is SGHRS, CDR2 YFSETQ, per germline. CDR3 in DNA: TGCGCCAGCAGCTTGGCTAGCGGGGGGAACACCGGGGAGCTGTTTTTT. This codes for CASSLASGGNTGELFF.

This clone was detected only a few times. V gene TRBV5-1 combines with J gene TRBJ1-2, with TRBD1 as a possible D gene (6 bases). V lost 4 bases and J 4 bases, leaving 8 bases between the germline ends. The length of the CDR3 is 12 residues. Germline CDR1 is SGHRS and CDR2 is YFSETQ. CDR3 protein: CASSTQGYGYTF. The CDR3 DNA sequence: TGCGCCAGCAGCACACAGGGCTATGGCTACACCTTC.

The V and J genes are TRBV15 and TRBJ1-3, with D possibly TRBD1 on 5 matching bases. The CDR3 runs 13 residues. Trimming left V 7 bases short and J 8 bases short, with 15 bases between. Germline loops: CDR1 LNHNV, CDR2 YYDKDF (reference sequence). CDR3 sequence: CATTTGYADTIYF. The CDR3 DNA follows: TGTGCCACCACAACAGGTTATGCGGACACCATATATTTT. Supplemented by reference TRBV15 and TRBJ1-3, the full variable domain reads DAMVIQNPRYQVTQFGKPVTLSCSQTLNHNVMYWYQQKSSQAPKLLFHYYDKDFNNEADTPDNFQSRRPNTSFCFLDIRSPGLGDTAMYLCATTTGYADTIYFGEGSWLTVV.

A few counts support this clone. The chain employs TRBV10-3 and TRBJ1-3; 8 positions match TRBD1. Germline CDR1 is ENHRY and CDR2 is SYGVKD. The CDR3 runs 15 residues. V was pared by 6 bases and J by 0 bases, with 4 bases of the junction left unmatched. CDR3 DNA: TGTGCCATCAGCGGCAGGGGGCTCTCTGGAAACACCATATATTTT. Its translation is CAISGRGLSGNTIYF.

The gene calls are TRBV27 and TRBJ1-2; TRBD1 matches at 8 bases. J lost 5 bases, V lost 5 bases, and 10 bases had no gene match. CDR1 MNHEY and CDR2 SMNVEV come from the germline V gene (reference sequence). The length of the CDR3 is 15 residues. The CDR3 here is CASSPWTGINYGYTF. The DNA for the CDR3 is TGTGCCAGCAGTCCCTGGACAGGGATCAATTATGGCTACACCTTC.

The V gene is TRBV21-1, the J gene TRBJ1-5; whether TRBD1, the table's D call, matches the DNA was not checked. TRBV21-1 is designated a pseudogene. This CDR3 spans 15 amino acids. In DNA form, the CDR3 reads TGTGCCAGCAATAGGGGGACAGGGGGGGATCAGCCCCAGCATTTT. This encodes CASNRGTGGDQPQHF.

The CDR3 nucleotides are TGTGCCAGCAGCTCAGGACAACTCTCTGAAAAACTGTTTTTT. It codes for CASSSGQLSEKLFF. The V gene is TRBV5-4, the J gene TRBJ1-4; tentative D call: TRBD1 (5 bases). Germline CDR1 reads SGHNT; CDR2 reads YYREEE (reference sequence). The CDR3 spans 14 residues. V shed 3 bases and J shed 7 bases, with 13 bases lying between them.

The chain employs TRBV9 and TRBJ1-1, with TRBD1 identical over 7 bases. Trimming removed 2 bases from V and 8 bases from J; junction bases left unmatched: 9. Germline V gene sequence: CDR1 SGDLS, CDR2 YYNGEE. This CDR3 region has 14 residues. CDR3 nucleotide sequence: TGTGCCAGCAGCGTCGGGACAGCGCGATCAGAAGCTTTCTTT. Amino acids: CASSVGTARSEAFF.

J is TRBJ2-3 and V is TRBV2, with D possibly TRBD2 on 5 matching bases. Germline assignment: CDR1 SNHLY and CDR2 FYNNEI. The CDR3 is made up of 15 amino acids. Between the trimmed V and J ends, which lost 6 bases and 0 bases, there was a span of 13 bases. The CDR3 bases are TGTGCCAGCAGGGCGGGCTCCCCTAGCACAGATACGCAGTATTTT. Protein sequence: CASRAGSPSTDTQYF. Full variable domain (rest looked up from reference TRBV2 and TRBJ2-3): EPEVTQTPSHQVTQMGQEVILRCVPISNHLYFYWYRQILGQKVEFLVSFYNNEISEKSEIFDDQFSVERPDGSNFTLKIRSTKLEDSAMYFCASRAGSPSTDTQYFGPGTRLTVL.

V gene TRBV5-1 combines with J gene TRBJ1-1; D gene ambiguous. The germline V and J ends were trimmed by 0 bases and 0 bases, with 15 bases remaining between them. CDR3 size: 17 residues. The germline gives CDR1 SGHRS, CDR2 YFSETQ. Here the CDR3 reads CASSLAHLAGMNTEAFF. CDR3 bases: TGCGCCAGCAGCTTGGCGCATCTTGCAGGCATGAACACTGAAGCTTTCTTT.

The chain recombines TRBV7-3 with TRBJ2-5; D possibly corresponds to TRBD1 (6 bases). V lost 5 bases and J lost 5, with 12 bases in between. The CDR3 sequence is 13 residues long. From germline, CDR1 is SGHTA and CDR2 FQGTGA. The CDR3 here is CASSHTGSETQYF. DNA for the CDR3: TGTGCCAGCAGCCATACAGGGTCCGAGACCCAGTACTTC.